This T cell receptor beta chain was sequenced during a study of human T cells and chemical hapten exposure. TCRdb used MiXCR to reprocess the RACE reads, holding one entry per CDR3 protein. The table lists more than 70,000 distinct CDR3 sequences, approximately 10% of them singletons. This clonotype was recorded at least ten times. Specified time point: patch test 2, 6 weeks after DPC sensitization. Stated treatment: therapeutic diphenylcyclopropenone sensitization with weekly scalp DPC. Between the trimmed V and J ends, which lost 5 bases and 1 base, there was a span of 9 bases. In germline, CDR1 is MNHEY, CDR2 SVGEGT. The CDR3 contains 14 residues.

The chain links TRBV6-2 or TRBV6-3 to TRBJ1-5; no definite D call. The sample consisted of whole blood, taken in connection with sensitization to the hapten diphenylcyclopropenone (DPC). This clonotype was sampled from a man between 18 and 29 years old with alopecia areata. Some clones in this sample may be carry-over from other donors' samples. The CDR3 here is CASSQDGSNQPQHF. For the CDR3, the DNA is TGTGCCAGCAGTCAAGACGGAAGCAATCAGCCCCAGCATTTT.